This is a list of T cell receptor beta chains from one sample in a study of blood T cell repertoires in COVID-19. Assay used: immunoSEQ multiplex PCR; TCRdb lists only in-frame clones, some missing. The table lists about 210,000 clones, about 89% of them singletons. Sequencing used peripheral blood. These receptors originate from a woman aged 40-49 years with acute or convalescent COVID-19. CDR3s include the opening cysteine and the closing phenylalanine or tryptophan. A D gene is named only where the DNA matches it firmly. For some rows the clone size is stated as once, few or many, or as a class when expanded; others skip it.

clone_size j_call d_call cdr3_length v_call cdr3_aa cdr3_nt
- TRBJ2-1 TRBD2 16 TRBV7-8 CASSLGISGGYNEQFF TGTGCCAGCAGCTTAGGAATTTCGGGGGGCTACAATGAGCAGTTCTTC
- TRBJ1-6 - 16 TRBV3-1/TRBV3-2 CASSQDGGKGNSPLHF TGTGCCAGCAGCCAAGACGGGGGGAAGGGTAATTCACCCCTCCACTTT
- TRBJ1-5 TRBD1 15 TRBV18 CASSPRGRSNQPQHF TGTGCCAGCTCACCAAGGGGGCGCAGCAATCAGCCCCAGCATTTT
- TRBJ1-1 - 14 TRBV19 CASILSGENTEAFF TGTGCCAGTATCTTATCAGGGGAGAACACTGAAGCTTTCTTT
few TRBJ2-1 TRBD1 19 TRBV3-1/TRBV3-2 CASSQSPRLRDRADNEQFF TGTGCCAGCAGCCAAAGTCCCCGCCTCCGGGACAGGGCAGACAATGAGCAGTTCTTC
- TRBJ1-6 - 13 TRBV12-3/TRBV12-4 CASRGQADPPLHF TGTGCCAGCAGGGGACAAGCGGATCCACCCCTCCACTTT
- TRBJ2-1 - 14 TRBV9 CASSVVGTRGEQFF TGTGCCAGCAGCGTAGTGGGGACACGCGGTGAGCAGTTCTTC
- TRBJ1-1 - 13 TRBV28 CAASTAQNTEAFF TGTGCCGCCTCGACAGCTCAGAACACTGAAGCTTTCTTT
once TRBJ1-3 - 14 TRBV21-1 CASSKSDSGNTIYF TGTGCCAGCAGCAAGTCAGACTCTGGAAACACCATATATTTT
- TRBJ2-5 TRBD2 16 TRBV30 CAWSEVAGGPGETQYF TGTGCCTGGAGTGAGGTTGCGGGGGGGCCTGGGGAGACCCAGTACTTC
- TRBJ2-1 TRBD1 13 TRBV29-1 CSGGQGWSNEQFF TGCAGCGGCGGACAGGGCTGGTCCAATGAGCAGTTCTTC
- TRBJ1-1 - 14 TRBV7-8 CASSLNRANTEAFF TGTGCCAGCAGCTTAAACAGGGCGAACACTGAAGCTTTCTTT
- TRBJ2-2 TRBD2 17 TRBV7-8 CASSLSLAGPNTGELFF TGTGCCAGCAGCTTGAGCTTAGCGGGACCAAACACCGGGGAGCTGTTTTTT
- TRBJ2-1 TRBD2 15 TRBV30 CAWSVGLAGVSEQFF TGTGCCTGGAGTGTAGGCCTAGCGGGGGTCTCTGAGCAGTTCTTC
- TRBJ1-1 TRBD1 16 TRBV6-2/TRBV6-3 CASSSLGQGASTEAFF TGTGCCAGCAGTTCTCTGGGACAGGGGGCGAGCACTGAAGCTTTCTTT
- TRBJ1-2 - 14 TRBV12-5 CASGLVTWAYGYTF TGTGCTAGTGGTTTGGTGACCTGGGCATATGGCTACACCTTC
- TRBJ2-3 TRBD1 14 TRBV5-1 CASSLSGQGHTQYF TGCGCCAGCAGCTTGTCCGGACAGGGGCATACGCAGTATTTT
many TRBJ1-5 - 12 TRBV19 CASRRANQPQHF TGTGCCAGTAGGAGGGCGAATCAGCCCCAGCATTTT
- TRBJ1-2 TRBD1 14 TRBV2 CASRSGTAIRGYTF TGTGCCAGCAGATCCGGGACAGCGATTCGGGGCTACACCTTC
few TRBJ1-5 - 16 TRBV27 CASSLTGYRVHQPQHF TGTGCCAGCAGTTTAACTGGGTACAGGGTGCATCAGCCCCAGCATTTT
- TRBJ2-1 TRBD2 16 TRBV3-1/TRBV3-2 CASSLTSGDGGNEQFF TGTGCCAGCAGCCTAACTAGCGGGGACGGGGGGAATGAGCAGTTCTTC
- TRBJ1-2 - 11 TRBV2 CASSDQGGYTF TGTGCCAGCAGTGACCAGGGAGGCTACACCTTC
- TRBJ2-5 TRBD2 15 TRBV10-3 CAISTPGLAEETQYF TGTGCCATCAGTACTCCGGGACTAGCGGAAGAGACCCAGTACTTC
- TRBJ1-1 - 13 TRBV29-1 CSVINRASTEAFF TGCAGCGTTATAAACAGGGCGAGCACTGAAGCTTTCTTT
once TRBJ2-3 - 13 TRBV5-1 CASSPSGTDTQYF TGCGCCAGCAGCCCTAGCGGCACAGATACGCAGTATTTT
- TRBJ1-2 TRBD1 14 TRBV5-6 CASSLVQGPGGYTF TGTGCCAGCAGTTTAGTACAGGGGCCTGGGGGCTACACCTTC
- TRBJ1-6 - 16 TRBV5-1 CASSLDSGSYNSPLHF TGCGCCAGCAGCTTGGACAGCGGCTCCTATAATTCACCCCTCCACTTT
- TRBJ1-3 - 17 TRBV25-1 CASSESSAGNSGNTIYF TGTGCCAGCAGTGAATCGTCCGCAGGAAACTCTGGAAACACCATATATTTT
- TRBJ2-1 - 12 TRBV27 CASSWGHNEQFF TGTGCCAGCAGTTGGGGGCACAATGAGCAGTTCTTC
- TRBJ2-5 TRBD1 13 TRBV6-5 CASKGTGEETQYF TGTGCCAGCAAGGGTACAGGGGAGGAGACCCAGTACTTC
- TRBJ1-1 - 11 TRBV6-6 CASSYSGEAFF TGTGCCAGCAGTTATAGCGGGGAGGCTTTCTTT
- TRBJ1-2 - 14 TRBV27 CASSLGRANYGYTF TGTGCCAGCAGTTTAGGCAGGGCAAACTATGGCTACACCTTC
- TRBJ2-1 TRBD1 15 TRBV5-1 CASSQGTGWDNEQFF TGCGCCAGCAGCCAAGGGACAGGGTGGGACAATGAGCAGTTCTTC
- TRBJ2-3 - 15 TRBV13 CASSPAGRGTDTQYF TGTGCCAGCAGCCCCGCGGGACGGGGCACAGATACGCAGTATTTT
- TRBJ2-3 TRBD2 15 TRBV10-1 CASSVLAGGTDTQYF TGCGCCAGCAGTGTTCTAGCGGGCGGCACAGATACGCAGTATTTT
- TRBJ2-6 TRBD2 19 TRBV5-1 CASSLDGGDYYSGANVLTF TGCGCCAGCAGCTTGGACGGGGGGGACTACTACTCTGGGGCCAACGTCCTGACTTTC
- TRBJ1-4 - 18 TRBV3-1/TRBV3-2 CASSQGPMIGAQGEKLFF TGTGCCAGCAGCCAAGGCCCTATGATAGGCGCGCAGGGCGAAAAACTGTTTTTT
- TRBJ2-2 TRBD2 15 TRBV6-5 CASTAGDGNTGELFF TGTGCCAGCACCGCGGGGGACGGGAACACCGGGGAGCTGTTTTTT
- TRBJ1-6 - 13 TRBV19 CASSKDRASPLHF TGTGCCAGTAGTAAGGACAGAGCCTCACCCCTCCACTTT
- TRBJ1-2 TRBD1 13 TRBV9 CASGGTGASGYTF TGTGCCAGCGGAGGGACAGGGGCTTCTGGCTACACCTTC
- TRBJ1-1 TRBD1 12 TRBV29-1 CSGWDRPTEAFF TGCAGCGGGTGGGACAGGCCCACTGAAGCTTTCTTT
many TRBJ1-4 - 15 TRBV6-5 CASSSGGDRNEKLFF TGTGCCAGCAGTTCAGGTGGAGACAGGAATGAAAAACTGTTTTTT
- TRBJ2-6 - 15 TRBV19 CASSTDRSGANVLTF TGTGCCAGTAGTACGGACAGATCTGGGGCCAACGTCCTGACTTTC
- TRBJ1-1 - 14 TRBV11-3 CASSLDGENTEAFF TGTGCCAGCAGCTTAGATGGAGAGAACACTGAAGCTTTCTTT
- TRBJ2-3 TRBD2 16 TRBV29-1 CSVHTGGTWGPDTQYF TGCAGCGTCCACACGGGGGGGACGTGGGGCCCAGATACGCAGTATTTT
- TRBJ1-1 - 14 TRBV7-3 CASSLTGMNTEAFF TGTGCCAGCAGCCTGACAGGAATGAACACTGAAGCTTTCTTT
once TRBJ2-2 - 14 TRBV6-6 CASTGRVGTGELFF TGTGCCAGCACCGGCAGGGTCGGGACCGGGGAGCTGTTTTTT
- TRBJ1-5 - 13 TRBV2 CASSDQVRQPQHF TGTGCCAGCAGTGATCAGGTACGACAGCCCCAGCATTTT
- TRBJ1-5 - 14 TRBV6-6 CASILPGGNQPQHF TGTGCCAGCATTCTCCCCGGGGGAAATCAGCCCCAGCATTTT
- TRBJ1-1 - 13 TRBV6-5 CASSYWGGTEAFF TGTGCCAGCAGTTACTGGGGGGGAACTGAAGCTTTCTTT
- TRBJ2-2 - 14 TRBV11-2 CASYRAPNTGELFF TGTGCCAGCTACAGGGCGCCGAACACCGGGGAGCTGTTTTTT
- TRBJ1-4 - 16 TRBV5-1 CASSLGGGSGYEKLFF TGCGCCAGCAGCTTGGGAGGTGGTTCTGGGTATGAAAAACTGTTTTTT
once TRBJ2-2 - 15 TRBV9 CASSLVQGTTGELFF TGTGCCAGCAGCTTAGTGCAGGGTACCACCGGGGAGCTGTTTTTT